A single sample gave rise to the 30 T cell receptor beta chains below, sequenced in a study of blood T cell repertoires in COVID-19. This table comes from immunoSEQ multiplex PCR, and its TCRdb copy is limited to in-frame clones, with some not included. The sample lists some 270,000 clones, over 75% occurring once. Sample: peripheral blood. These receptors were collected from a human donor with COVID-19, enrolled during active disease. The donor label of this sample is uncertain.

This chain links TRBV28 with TRBJ2-2; 9 bases fit TRBD1. V trimming: 4 bases; J trimming: 4 bases; junction bases outside the gene matches: 7. Germline V gene data show CDR1 as MDHEN and CDR2 as SYDVKM. CDR3 length: 16 amino acids. The CDR3 spells CASSYIQGAGTGELFF. The CDR3, as DNA: TGTGCCAGCAGTTACATACAGGGGGCGGGCACCGGGGAGCTGTTTTTT.

The chain joins TRBV2 to TRBJ1-2, with 7 positions matching TRBD1. This CDR3 has 13 residues. Germline lookup yields CDR1 SNHLY and CDR2 FYNNEI. The V segment lost 4 bases and the J segment 4 bases; nucleotides outside the gene matches: 3. CDR3 nucleotides: TGTGCCAGCAGTGGGGACAGCAGCTATGGCTACACCTTC. Translation: CASSGDSSYGYTF.

The V and J genes are TRBV5-1 and TRBJ2-1; D may be TRBD1 (5 bases). Germline V gene sequence: CDR1 SGHRS, CDR2 YFSETQ. V was cut by 3 bases and J by 4 bases, with 8 bases left in between. The CDR3 spans 13 residues. DNA of the CDR3: TGCGCCAGCAGCTCTACAGGATACAATGAGCAGTTCTTC. Protein product: CASSSTGYNEQFF.

This chain links TRBV4-1 with TRBJ2-1, with 15 bases aligning to TRBD2. V lost 0 bases and J lost 7; bases outside the gene matches: 13. This CDR3 spans 20 amino acids. From germline, CDR1 is MGHRA and CDR2 YSYEKL. The CDR3 nucleotides read TGCGCCAGCAGCCAAGATTCTGGGACTAGCGGGAGGCTAGGTCGGAATGAGCAGTTCTTC. The encoded protein is CASSQDSGTSGRLGRNEQFF.

V and J are TRBV28 and TRBJ1-1; 7 nucleotides align to TRBD1. Germline lookup yields CDR1 MDHEN and CDR2 SYDVKM. V shed 9 bases and J 5 bases; nucleotides not matched to a gene: 9. The CDR3 has 13 residues. The CDR3 DNA reads as TGTGCCAGTATAAAGGGGGCTTGGACTGAAGCTTTCTTT. This translates into CASIKGAWTEAFF. Using reference TRBV28 and TRBJ1-1 for the parts outside the CDR3, the full variable domain is DVKVTQSSRYLVKRTGEKVFLECVQDMDHENMFWYRQDPGLGLRLIYFSYDVKMKEKGDIPEGYSVSREKKERFSLILESASTNQTSMYLCASIKGAWTEAFFGQGTRLTVV.

Of note for this clone: This sample includes further DNA sequences coding for the same CDR3. J is TRBJ2-7 and V is TRBV29-1; 8 bases fit TRBD2. The J segment lost 0 bases and the V segment lost 6 bases, leaving 7 bases of the junction unmatched. CDR3 length: 14 amino acids. Germline V CDR1 and CDR2: SQVTM, ANQGSEA. This CDR3 reads CSVETSGSSYEQYF. CDR3 coding DNA: TGCAGCGTGGAAACTAGCGGTAGCTCCTACGAGCAGTACTTC.

This clone is a singleton in its sample. This sequence joins TRBV6-5 and TRBJ1-2; a possible D gene is TRBD1 (6 bases). Trimming stripped 6 bases from V and 7 bases from J, with 15 bases between. CDR1 and CDR2 from the germline V gene are MNHEY and SVGAGI. The CDR3 length is 13 residues. Written as DNA, the CDR3 is TGTGCCAGCAGCCCGATCTCAGGGGCTGGCTACACCTTC. Translating it yields CASSPISGAGYTF.

The V gene is TRBV6-1, the J gene TRBJ1-5; D not resolved. Germline-derived CDR1 and CDR2 are MNHNS and SASEGT. CDR3 length: 13 amino acids. Trimming stripped 2 bases from V and 5 bases from J, with 7 bases between. For the CDR3, the DNA is TGTGCCAGCAGTGAAACAATTGATCAGCCCCAGCATTTT. It translates to CASSETIDQPQHF.

The V gene is TRBV5-1, the J gene TRBJ2-1; 7 bases line up with TRBD1. Trimming took 6 bases from V and 10 from J; bases not matched to a gene: 16. This CDR3 has 15 residues. The germline V gene encodes CDR1 SGHRS and CDR2 YFSETQ. The CDR3 protein is CASTVDRDGVGEQFF. CDR3 in DNA: TGCGCCAGCACCGTCGACAGGGATGGGGTCGGGGAGCAGTTCTTC.

The chain uses TRBV12-5 and TRBJ1-2; 7 positions match TRBD1. Trimming at V came to 5 bases and at J to 6 bases, leaving 12 bases not matched to a gene. Germline values: CDR1 LGHNT, CDR2 FRNRAP. The CDR3 totals 15 residues. CDR3: CASGTGGTDFDGYTF. The CDR3 DNA sequence: TGTGCTAGTGGTACGGGAGGGACAGATTTCGATGGCTACACCTTC.

The rearrangement links TRBV5-5 to TRBJ1-2; 12 bases agree with TRBD1. Per germline, CDR1 SGHKS and CDR2 YYEKEE (reference sequence). This CDR3 has 15 amino acids. Unmatched junction bases numbered 6, after V lost 4 bases and J lost 5 bases. CDR3 DNA: TGTGCCAGCAGCCTGGGACAGGGGGCGGAATATGGCTACACCTTC. Residues: CASSLGQGAEYGYTF. Using reference TRBV5-5 and TRBJ1-2 for the parts outside the CDR3, the full variable domain is DAGVTQSPTHLIKTRGQQVTLRCSPISGHKSVSWYQQVLGQGPQFIFQYYEKEERGRGNFPDRFSARQFPNYSSELNVNALLLGDSALYLCASSLGQGAEYGYTFGSGTRLTVV.

This chain links TRBV7-9 with TRBJ2-5, with 8 nucleotides matching TRBD2. The CDR3 totals 14 residues. V dropped 5 bases and J dropped 1; count of bases not matched to a gene: 3. From germline, CDR1 is SEHNR and CDR2 FQNEAQ (reference sequence). The DNA of the CDR3 is TGTGCCAGCAGCCAAGGGACTAGCCAAGAGACCCAGTACTTC. This sequence encodes CASSQGTSQETQYF. Supplemented by reference TRBV7-9 and TRBJ2-5, the full variable domain reads DTGVSQNPRHKITKRGQNVTFRCDPISEHNRLYWYRQTLGQGPEFLTYFQNEAQLEKSRLLSDRFSAERPKGSFSTLEIQRTEQGDSAMYLCASSQGTSQETQYFGPGTRLLVL.

For the CDR3, the DNA is TGCGCCAGCAGCTCTCAGGGACAGAACACTGAAGCTTTCTTT. It codes for CASSSQGQNTEAFF. The V and J genes are TRBV5-1 and TRBJ1-1; D is possibly TRBD1 (6 bases). The CDR3 loop spans 14 amino acids. Germline V gene lookup returns CDR1 SGHRS and CDR2 YFSETQ. Trimming removed 3 bases at V and 1 base at J, with 10 bases between. Together with reference TRBV5-1 and TRBJ1-1, the CDR3 gives the full variable domain: KAGVTQTPRYLIKTRGQQVTLSCSPISGHRSVSWYQQTPGQGLQFLFEYFSETQRNKGNFPGRFSGRQFSNSRSEMNVSTLELGDSALYLCASSSQGQNTEAFFGQGTRLTVV.

This clone showed up just a few times. J is TRBJ2-1 and V is TRBV10-2, with TRBD2 matching 11 bases. The junction had 13 bases not matched to a gene; V was cut back by 8 bases and J by 7 bases. The CDR3 is 16 amino acids. Germline V gene sequence: CDR1 WSHSY, CDR2 SAAADI. This chain's CDR3 is CASGPGLAVGENEQFF. CDR3 in DNA: TGCGCCAGCGGACCGGGACTAGCGGTTGGGGAGAATGAGCAGTTCTTC.

The rearrangement uses TRBV24-1 and TRBJ1-5; D remains unclear. V dropped 5 bases and J dropped 5 bases, with 12 bases sitting between them. Per the germline V gene, CDR1 is KGHDR and CDR2 is SFDVKD. The CDR3 spans 14 residues. CDR3 protein: CATSGEGADQPQHF. The DNA of the CDR3 is TGTGCCACCAGTGGCGAGGGAGCCGATCAGCCCCAGCATTTT.

The chain recombines TRBV19 with TRBJ2-3; 8 bases agree with TRBD2. The V gene end was trimmed by 1 base and the J gene end by 2 bases; junction bases not matched to a gene: 5. This CDR3 is 16 amino acids long. CDR1 LNHDA and CDR2 SQIVND come from the germline V gene (reference sequence). Here the CDR3 reads CASSIGRGGFTDTQYF. CDR3 bases: TGTGCCAGTAGTATAGGCCGGGGGGGTTTCACAGATACGCAGTATTTT.

The chain employs TRBV7-2 and TRBJ2-3; 12 bases line up with TRBD2. CDR3 length: 16 residues. CDR1 is SGHTA and CDR2 is FQGNSA in the germline V gene. After removal of 3 bases from V and 6 bases from J, the junction contained 7 bases not matched to a gene. The CDR3 sequence is CASSLLAGGPGDTQYF. In nucleotides, the CDR3 is TGTGCCAGCAGCTTGCTAGCGGGAGGGCCGGGGGATACGCAGTATTTT.

The chain carries TRBV5-1 and TRBJ1-2; perhaps TRBD1 as D (5 bases). The germline V gene encodes CDR1 SGHRS and CDR2 YFSETQ. Trimming took off 0 bases at V and 5 bases at J, with 11 bases between the two ends. The CDR3 consists of 14 residues. The CDR3 spells CASSLGQTLYGYTF. CDR3 nucleotide sequence: TGCGCCAGCAGCTTGGGACAGACTCTTTATGGCTACACCTTC.

This sequence joins TRBV19 and TRBJ2-4; 7 nucleotides match TRBD1. Germline assignment: CDR1 LNHDA and CDR2 SQIVND (reference sequence). V shed 6 bases, J shed 11 bases, and the junction held 4 bases outside the gene matches. The CDR3 is made up of 11 amino acids. Here the CDR3 DNA reads TGTGCCAGTAGGAACAGGGGAGTTCAGTACTTC. This translates into CASRNRGVQYF.

The chain joins TRBV15 to TRBJ2-7, with 8 bases lining up with TRBD1. Germline CDR1 is LNHNV and CDR2 is YYDKDF (reference sequence). The CDR3 length is 16 residues. With 3 bases clipped from V and 4 bases from J, the junction kept 11 bases outside the gene matches. CDR3 in amino acids: CATSRFGAGGGYEQYF. The CDR3 coding sequence is TGTGCCACCAGCAGGTTTGGCGCAGGGGGCGGGTACGAGCAGTACTTC. Supplemented by reference TRBV15 and TRBJ2-7, the full variable domain reads DAMVIQNPRYQVTQFGKPVTLSCSQTLNHNVMYWYQQKSSQAPKLLFHYYDKDFNNEADTPDNFQSRRPNTSFCFLDIRSPGLGDTAMYLCATSRFGAGGGYEQYFGPGTRLTVT.

The chain uses TRBV7-2 and TRBJ1-1, with TRBD1 as a possible D gene (5 bases). The CDR3 length is 15 residues. V lost 5 bases and J 6 bases, leaving 19 bases between the germline ends. The V gene's germline CDR1 is SGHTA and CDR2 FQGNSA. CDR3 sequence reads: CASSPRAGLGAEAFF. As DNA, the CDR3 is TGTGCCAGCAGCCCTCGGGCGGGGCTGGGGGCTGAAGCTTTCTTT.

Only a few counts were recorded for this clone. J is TRBJ1-6 and V is TRBV4-1; D call uncertain. There are 12 residues in the CDR3. Germline V gene data show CDR1 as MGHRA and CDR2 as YSYEKL. Trimming took 6 bases from V and 7 from J, leaving 7 bases between them. The CDR3 DNA sequence: TGCGCCAGCAGGGGCAGAAATTCACCCCTCCACTTT. This encodes CASRGRNSPLHF.

Only one count was recorded for this clone. The chain uses TRBV28 and TRBJ2-1; D may be TRBD2 (6 bases). Germline CDR1 is MDHEN and CDR2 is SYDVKM. This CDR3 contains 21 residues. The V end was cut by 2 bases, the J end by 0 bases, with 26 bases between. DNA for the CDR3: TGTGCCAGCAGTTTAACCCCCGGTGGGCGCGGGGCCAAAAGCTCCTACAATGAGCAGTTCTTC. Amino acid sequence: CASSLTPGGRGAKSSYNEQFF.

The rearrangement uses TRBV7-3 and TRBJ1-1; 8 nucleotides match TRBD1. Losses at the gene ends were 5 bases for V and 1 base for J; bases not matched to a gene: 12. CDR1 is SGHTA and CDR2 is FQGTGA in the germline V gene. The CDR3 covers 17 residues. DNA of the CDR3: TGTGCCAGCAGCCCCGAATCCAGGGGGCAGGCGAACACTGAAGCTTTCTTT. It encodes CASSPESRGQANTEAFF.

V gene TRBV30 combines with J gene TRBJ2-7, with 12 bases lining up with TRBD1. CDR3 length equals 15 residues. Losses at the gene ends were 1 base for V and 3 bases for J; bases not matched to a gene: 4. Germline CDR1 is GTSNPN and CDR2 is SVGIG (reference sequence). The CDR3 bases are TGTGCCTGGAGTGATCGGGACAGGGGGCACTACGAGCAGTACTTC. It encodes CAWSDRDRGHYEQYF.

The V call is TRBV18, the J call TRBJ2-1, with 11 bases matching TRBD2. With 2 bases clipped from V and 4 bases from J, the junction kept 4 bases outside the gene matches. The CDR3 length is 16 residues. CDR1 and CDR2 (germline): KGHSH, LQKENI. The CDR3: CASSPGSGRAYNEQFF. The CDR3 coding sequence is TGTGCCAGCTCACCAGGTAGCGGGAGGGCATACAATGAGCAGTTCTTC.

The V call is TRBV10-3, the J call TRBJ2-7; a weak D match, TRBD2 (7 bases). Germline-derived CDR1 and CDR2 are ENHRY and SYGVKD. This CDR3 has 13 residues. Trimming took 7 bases from V and 9 from J, leaving 19 bases between them. The CDR3 is CAITPGGGVWQYF. CDR3 in DNA: TGTGCCATCACCCCGGGGGGCGGTGTGTGGCAGTACTTC.

J is TRBJ2-1 and V is TRBV11-2; 7 nucleotides line up with TRBD1. Germline V gene lookup returns CDR1 SGHAT and CDR2 FQNNGV. V dropped 6 bases and J dropped 3; count of bases not matched to a gene: 5. This CDR3 is 14 amino acids long. The CDR3 bases are TGTGCCAGCAGTACAAACAGGGGCTACAATGAGCAGTTCTTC. Its protein product is CASSTNRGYNEQFF.

The chain carries TRBV6-5 and TRBJ2-5; perhaps TRBD2 as D (6 bases). This CDR3 contains 16 residues. Between the trimmed V and J ends, which lost 0 bases and 7 bases, there was a span of 18 bases. Per germline, CDR1 MNHEY and CDR2 SVGAGI. CDR3 nucleotide sequence: TGTGCCAGCAGTTACTCGACCCCTAGCGAGGGGTGGACCCAGTACTTC. Its protein is CASSYSTPSEGWTQYF.

The genes are TRBV2 and TRBJ2-6; 9 nucleotides line up with TRBD2. The CDR3 spans 17 residues. The V and J ends lost 4 bases and 1 base, in that order; junction bases with no gene match: 5. Germline values: CDR1 SNHLY, CDR2 FYNNEI. The CDR3, as DNA: TGTGCCAGCAGTGCTCGGCGGGAGGGGTCTGGGGCCAACGTCCTGACTTTC. This gives the protein CASSARREGSGANVLTF.